This T cell receptor (beta chain) appears in the sequencing data of a study of shared clonotypes between healthy human individuals. The wider study: A donor's plate count was three for CD4 naive and three for CD4 memory; CD8 naive had two and CD8 memory one. Study-level findings and limits: The authors sampled blood alone, and tissue repertoires likely differ. Naive subsets tended to show greater estimated richness than memory subsets.

V lost 4 bases to trimming and J lost 1 base; unmatched junction nucleotides: 7. CDR3 size: 16 residues. CD45RO-negative CD8 cells positively selected for CCR7 made up the naive population, which excluded terminally differentiated effector memory CD45RA+ cells. About this clone itself: What it recognizes is unknown.

Assay used: immunoSEQ multiplex PCR; TCRdb lists only in-frame clones, some missing. The data show under 2,000,000 clones, around 96% seen once. The J gene is TRBJ2-1, the V gene TRBV5-3; 8 nucleotides line up with TRBD2. Being an ORF, TRBV5-3 has a function that is uncertain. Sequences were obtained from naive CD8+ T cells sorted from blood. The sequence was collected from a man aged 18 to 35 in good health. The CDR3 spells CARSPGRDSSYNEQFF. CDR3 DNA sequence: TGTGCCAGAAGCCCCGGGAGGGACTCGTCCTACAATGAGCAGTTCTTC.